This T cell receptor (beta chain) was found in a study of T-cell reconstitution after alpha-beta-depleted transplantation in children. The V end was cut by 7 bases, the J end by 2 bases, with 16 bases between. This CDR3 spans 15 amino acids. Germline V gives CDR1 SGHTA, CDR2 FQGNSA. Library preparation (for TCRbeta) was performed with unique molecular identifiers. TCRdb independently ran MiXCR on the PCR reads; one entry per CDR3 protein. The sample has roughly 90,000 distinct CDR3 sequences; 10% to 15% are singletons. This clonotype was observed many times. The sequence derives from a human donor who donated a stem cell graft to a child with inherited bone marrow failure. The source material was PBMCs from the stem cell graft donor, sampled from the stem cell graft. The chain is built from TRBV7-2 and TRBJ2-3, with a tentative D call TRBD1 (6 bases). CDR3 sequence reads: CASTPLGQNTDTQYF. The CDR3 DNA reads TGTGCCAGCACCCCACTAGGACAGAACACAGATACGCAGTATTTT.